Listed below are T cell receptor beta chains from one sample, sequenced in a study of vaccination effects on CD4 cells after COVID-19. Profiled with immunoSEQ multiplex PCR; TCRdb holds only in-frame clones, not every one. The table lists 25,000 to 30,000 clones, more than 65% of them singletons. Their antigens are not known. The sample in question was CD4+ T cells from PBMCs cultured with HCoV-229E spike peptides, obtained after COVID-19 vaccination. The receptors were sampled from a human donor who received a COVID-19 vaccine. Both conserved end residues are part of each CDR3. The order of the fields is CDR3 protein, CDR3 DNA, clone size, J gene, V gene, D gene. D genes are given only for firm matches. Not every row has a clone size; where given, it reads once, few, many or a size class.

CDR3: CASSLGIFNEQFF
DNA: TGTGCCAGCAGCTTAGGAATCTTCAATGAGCAGTTCTTC
size: NA
J: TRBJ2-1
V: TRBV7-7
D: NA

CDR3: CATSRGLDIPEQFF
DNA: TGTGCCACCAGCAGAGGACTAGACATTCCTGAGCAGTTCTTC
size: NA
J: TRBJ2-1
V: TRBV15
D: NA

CDR3: CASSPRVEGALSYNSPLHF
DNA: TGTGCCAGCTCACCACGGGTTGAGGGGGCGCTCTCCTATAATTCACCCCTCCACTTT
size: NA
J: TRBJ1-6
V: TRBV18
D: TRBD1

CDR3: CASSFMLSGVYEQYF
DNA: TGCGCCAGCAGCTTCATGCTATCGGGGGTCTACGAGCAGTACTTC
size: NA
J: TRBJ2-7
V: TRBV5-1
D: NA

CDR3: CASTKRTGGSNSPLHF
DNA: TGTGCCAGCACCAAACGAACAGGGGGCAGTAATTCACCCCTCCACTTT
size: NA
J: TRBJ1-6
V: TRBV6-8
D: TRBD1

CDR3: CASSMYNSPLHF
DNA: TGTGCCAGCAGCATGTATAATTCACCCCTCCACTTT
size: NA
J: TRBJ1-6
V: TRBV7-8
D: NA

CDR3: CASSLGYGYTF
DNA: TGTGCCAGCAGTTTAGGGTACGGCTACACCTTC
size: NA
J: TRBJ1-2
V: TRBV12-3/TRBV12-4
D: NA

CDR3: CASSPSGLNEQFF
DNA: TGTGCCAGCAGTCCAAGTGGGTTGAATGAGCAGTTCTTC
size: NA
J: TRBJ2-1
V: TRBV12-3/TRBV12-4
D: NA

CDR3: CASSSRTTNSPLHF
DNA: TGTGCCAGCAGTTCCCGGACAACGAATTCACCCCTCCACTTT
size: few
J: TRBJ1-6
V: TRBV27
D: NA

CDR3: CASRMDRTNTEAFF
DNA: TGTGCCAGCAGGATGGACAGGACAAACACTGAAGCTTTCTTT
size: few
J: TRBJ1-1
V: TRBV6-5
D: TRBD1

CDR3: CASRSGTGSSEQYF
DNA: TGTGCCAGCAGATCCGGGACAGGCAGTTCCGAGCAGTACTTC
size: NA
J: TRBJ2-7
V: TRBV2
D: TRBD1

CDR3: CASSLMPGGAGGDEQFF
DNA: TGCGCCAGCAGCTTAATGCCGGGAGGTGCGGGAGGGGATGAGCAGTTCTTC
size: NA
J: TRBJ2-1
V: TRBV5-1
D: TRBD2

CDR3: CSASPGESTDTQYF
DNA: TGCAGTGCTAGTCCCGGGGAAAGCACAGATACGCAGTATTTT
size: NA
J: TRBJ2-3
V: TRBV20-1
D: NA

CDR3: CASSPRNPVLEAFF
DNA: TGTGCCAGCTCACCGCGAAACCCCGTACTTGAAGCTTTCTTT
size: NA
J: TRBJ1-1
V: TRBV18
D: NA

CDR3: CASSYADAGNTEAFF
DNA: TGTGCCAGCAGTTACGCGGACGCGGGTAACACTGAAGCTTTCTTT
size: NA
J: TRBJ1-1
V: TRBV6-5
D: NA

CDR3: CASSYGTGGPGYEQYF
DNA: TGTGCCAGCAGCTATGGGACAGGGGGCCCCGGCTACGAGCAGTACTTC
size: NA
J: TRBJ2-7
V: TRBV7-9
D: TRBD1

CDR3: CASRLAGTAAFF
DNA: TGTGCCAGCAGACTTGCCGGGACGGCAGCTTTCTTT
size: NA
J: TRBJ1-1
V: TRBV7-9
D: NA

CDR3: CAWRQEGPGYTF
DNA: TGTGCCTGGAGACAGGAAGGGCCAGGCTACACCTTC
size: NA
J: TRBJ1-2
V: TRBV30
D: NA

CDR3: CAISHDGGSTEAFF
DNA: TGTGCCATCAGTCACGACGGAGGGTCCACTGAAGCTTTCTTT
size: NA
J: TRBJ1-1
V: TRBV10-3
D: NA

CDR3: CASSYVGSGNTIYF
DNA: TGTGCCAGCAGTTACGTGGGCAGTGGAAACACCATATATTTT
size: NA
J: TRBJ1-3
V: TRBV6-2/TRBV6-3
D: NA

CDR3: CASTGGQGIDNYGYTF
DNA: TGTGCCAGCACAGGGGGACAGGGGATAGATAACTATGGCTACACCTTC
size: NA
J: TRBJ1-2
V: TRBV4-2
D: TRBD1

CDR3: CAISEAGNEQFF
DNA: TGTGCCATCAGTGAGGCGGGGAATGAGCAGTTCTTC
size: NA
J: TRBJ2-1
V: TRBV10-3
D: NA

CDR3: CASSRLEGSNQPQHF
DNA: TGTGCCAGCAGCCGGCTCGAGGGAAGCAATCAGCCCCAGCATTTT
size: NA
J: TRBJ1-5
V: TRBV7-6
D: NA

CDR3: CSASQRAEINSPLHF
DNA: TGCAGTGCTAGTCAACGGGCTGAAATTAATTCACCCCTCCACTTT
size: once
J: TRBJ1-6
V: TRBV20-1
D: NA

CDR3: CASSPGGGTGGPSQYF
DNA: TGTGCCAGCAGCCCTGGGGGAGGGACAGGGGGTCCCAGTCAGTACTTC
size: NA
J: TRBJ2-5
V: TRBV5-4
D: TRBD1

CDR3: CASSLSPGNTIYF
DNA: TGTGCCAGCAGTTTGAGCCCTGGGAACACCATATATTTT
size: few
J: TRBJ1-3
V: TRBV12-3/TRBV12-4
D: NA

CDR3: CASSPAGTSGGREQFF
DNA: TGTGCCAGCAGCCCCGCCGGGACTAGCGGGGGTCGTGAGCAGTTCTTC
size: NA
J: TRBJ2-1
V: TRBV11-3
D: TRBD2

CDR3: CASSGRQANEQFF
DNA: TGTGCCAGCAGCGGACGACAGGCGAATGAGCAGTTCTTC
size: NA
J: TRBJ2-1
V: TRBV7-8
D: NA

CDR3: CASSFTGNTIYF
DNA: TGTGCCAGTAGCTTCACAGGAAACACCATATATTTT
size: NA
J: TRBJ1-3
V: TRBV19
D: NA